Listed here is a single TCR beta chain. Reverse transcription of 0.5 to 1 ug RNA was performed with random hexamers. TCR beta CDR3 was amplified by immunoSEQ covering 54 Vbeta and 13 Jbeta. TCRdb used MiXCR to reprocess the immunoSEQ multiplex PCR reads, holding one entry per CDR3 protein. Altogether approximately 190,000 distinct CDR3 sequences are present, over 85% being singletons, with the ten largest covering 0.095% to 0.12%. The sample originates from a study of CD8 T cells in Susac syndrome. Sequencing of TCR beta was carried out in blood CD8+ and CD4+ T cells. Healthy donors constituted the control group, matched for age and sex. It was negative isolation that provided the CD8+ and CD4+ T cells, whereas TEMRA cells were enriched by FACS. V gave up 2 bases and J gave up 8 bases, with 5 bases separating them. Per the germline V gene, CDR1 is SGHTA and CDR2 is FQGNSA. The CDR3 contains 11 residues.

Material for sequencing was CD4+ T cells from PBMCs. The sequence derives from a human donor in good health. This sequence joins TRBV7-2 and TRBJ2-3, with D hard to call. As DNA, the CDR3 is TGTGCCAGCAGCTTAAAACGTACGCAGTATTTT. This codes for CASSLKRTQYF.